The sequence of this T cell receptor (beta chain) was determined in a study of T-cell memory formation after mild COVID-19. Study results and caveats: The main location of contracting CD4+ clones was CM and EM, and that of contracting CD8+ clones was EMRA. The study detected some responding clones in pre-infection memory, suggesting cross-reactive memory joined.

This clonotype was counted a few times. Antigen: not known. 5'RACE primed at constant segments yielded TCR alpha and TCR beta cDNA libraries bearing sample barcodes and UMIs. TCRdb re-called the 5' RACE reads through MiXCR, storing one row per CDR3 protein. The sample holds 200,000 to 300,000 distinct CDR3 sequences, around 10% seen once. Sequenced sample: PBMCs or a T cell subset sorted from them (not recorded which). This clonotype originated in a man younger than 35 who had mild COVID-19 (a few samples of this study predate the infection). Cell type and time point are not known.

Written as DNA, the CDR3 is TGTGCCAGCAGTCCCAGGACTGATCCCTCCTACGAGCAGTACTTC. It is translated as CASSPRTDPSYEQYF. The chain carries TRBV12-3 or TRBV12-4 and TRBJ2-7; possibly TRBD2 for D (5 bases). Trimming cost V 5 bases and J 0 bases, with 14 bases left between them. The CDR3 has 15 residues.